The clone carrying this T cell receptor beta chain was found many times. The target antigen is unknown. The CDR3 totals 14 residues. Per germline, CDR1 SGHNT and CDR2 YYREEE (reference sequence). The V gene lost 4 bases and the J gene lost 0 bases, with 9 bases spanning the gap. TCRdb fed the 5' RACE reads into MiXCR, producing one record per CDR3 protein. The data hold approximately 110,000 distinct CDR3 sequences, with under 8.5% observed a single time. The data were taken from a study of T cells after yellow fever vaccination. Study information: Preparation used SMART-Seq v4 Ultra Low Input for the low-cell-number fractions.

General observations from the study: Post-booster samples contained most primary-vaccination clones (about 95% CD4, around 89% CD8). Contaminants from the bulk population, in the form of abundant clonotypes, could be found in FACS-sorted repertoires. Secondary responses were weaker yet peaked faster, day 5 versus 15.

The source material was CD4+ T cells sorted from PBMCs, sampled around 10 days after the first yellow fever vaccination. The receptor comes from a man aged 18 to 30 who received the YFV17D yellow fever vaccine. V and J are TRBV5-4 and TRBJ2-3; possibly TRBD2 for D (5 bases). The CDR3 spells CASSRAGSTDTQYF. CDR3 sequence (DNA): TGTGCCAGCAGCCGGGCGGGCAGCACAGATACGCAGTATTTT.